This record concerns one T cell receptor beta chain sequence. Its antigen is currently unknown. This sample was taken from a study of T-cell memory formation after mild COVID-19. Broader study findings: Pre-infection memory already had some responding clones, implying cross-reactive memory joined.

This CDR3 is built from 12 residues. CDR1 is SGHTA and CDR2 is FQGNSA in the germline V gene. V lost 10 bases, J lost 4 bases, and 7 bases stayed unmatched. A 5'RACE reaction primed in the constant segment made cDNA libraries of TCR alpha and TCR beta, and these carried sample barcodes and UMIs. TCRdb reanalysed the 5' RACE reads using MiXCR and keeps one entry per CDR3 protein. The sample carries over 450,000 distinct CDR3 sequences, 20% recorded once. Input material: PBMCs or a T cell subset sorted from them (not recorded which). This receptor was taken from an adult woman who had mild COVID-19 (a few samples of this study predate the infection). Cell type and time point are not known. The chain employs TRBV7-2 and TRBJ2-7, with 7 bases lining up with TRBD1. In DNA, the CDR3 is TGTGCCACCCGAAGGGGGCCGTACGAGCAGTACTTC. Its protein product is CATRRGPYEQYF.